The rows below give T cell receptor beta chains drawn from one sample of a study of yellow fever vaccine responses in identical twins. TCRdb analysed the RT-PCR reads with MiXCR anew, one entry per CDR3 protein. The sample includes about 21,000 distinct CDR3 sequences, roughly 80% of them seen just once. The specimen was T cells from blood (PBMCs), unsorted or a sorted subset (not recorded which), collected before or after yellow fever vaccination (not recorded which). Receptors originate from a woman under 30 who received the yellow fever vaccine. Both conserved end residues are part of each CDR3. Fields, in order: J gene, V gene, CDR3 protein.

TRBJ1-1	TRBV5-1	CASSLMAVKNTEAFF
TRBJ2-2	TRBV7-2	CASSRHSGGAGELFF
TRBJ2-3	TRBV20-1	CSAPGPPGDTQYF
TRBJ1-2	TRBV29-1	CSVGDSLVSDTF
TRBJ2-7	TRBV14	CASSQTGFYSYEQYF
TRBJ1-5	TRBV10-3	CAISDPGTVAQPQHF
TRBJ2-1	TRBV6-1	CASSEAGSYNEQFF
TRBJ2-7	TRBV4-3	CASSHGLSMGYEQYF
TRBJ2-2	TRBV24-1	CATSDWDRSTGELFF
TRBJ1-5	TRBV19	CAISNERDQPQHF
TRBJ1-1	TRBV29-1	CSVTPSRTNTEAFF
TRBJ2-6	TRBV29-1	CSVEFSTSGANVLTF
TRBJ2-7	TRBV21-1	CASRSTTGAYEQYF
TRBJ1-3	TRBV10-3	CAIFQAGSGNTIYF
TRBJ2-7	TRBV7-9	CASSPPPLSSSYEQYF
TRBJ1-1	TRBV10-3	CAIRDPGQGDTEAFF
TRBJ2-1	TRBV20-1	CSARDKGGSSYNEQFF
TRBJ2-1	TRBV6-2/TRBV6-3	CASSYSIAHEQFF
TRBJ2-1	TRBV11-3	CASSSYESPYNEQFF
TRBJ2-3	TRBV29-1	CSVEGASGRSDTQYF
TRBJ2-5	TRBV18	CASSQKETQYF
TRBJ2-1	TRBV7-9	CASSLESGPYNEQFF
TRBJ2-1	TRBV10-3	CAISDQPSGRGSEQFF
TRBJ2-7	TRBV12-3/TRBV12-4	CASSLALTGAYEQYF
TRBJ2-1	TRBV7-2	CASSLGGSYNEQFF
TRBJ2-1	TRBV11-3	CASSSYETYNEQFF
TRBJ2-3	TRBV18	CASSPPSTDTQYF
TRBJ2-7	TRBV7-2	CASSWAGQGNEQYF
TRBJ2-7	TRBV11-2	CASSPRLAGTYEQYF
TRBJ1-2	TRBV5-5	CASSISGHTNYGYTF
TRBJ2-1	TRBV11-1	CASSPRPPGLGGSYNEQFF
TRBJ1-5	TRBV24-1	CATSDTGQGEVQPQHF
TRBJ2-3	TRBV2	CASSAPSGGTDTQYF
TRBJ2-7	TRBV13	CASSARTGFSYEQYF
TRBJ2-7	TRBV11-1	CASSPTGESYEQYF
TRBJ1-6	TRBV11-2	CASSLEGGTGSPLHF
TRBJ2-3	TRBV12-3/TRBV12-4	CASSLGTVTDTQYF
TRBJ2-5	TRBV18	CASSPHIVQETQYF